A single sample is the source of the 10 T cell receptor beta chains below, sequenced in a study of T cell clones after liver transplantation. Here immunoSEQ multiplex PCR was the method, and the copy in TCRdb shows in-frame clones only, minus some. Here the sample spans around 60,000 clones, over 70% being singletons. The sample was CD4+ T cells from blood, taken before liver transplant. These receptors were taken from a human donor who received a liver transplant.

The rearrangement uses TRBV19 and TRBJ1-2; D is possibly TRBD1 (5 bases). The CDR3 sequence is 14 residues long. The germline V gene encodes CDR1 LNHDA and CDR2 SQIVND (reference sequence). The V end was cut by 5 bases, the J end by 5 bases, with 15 bases between. The CDR3 protein is CASSFLGLEYGYTF. CDR3 coding DNA: TGTGCCAGTAGTTTCTTGGGGCTAGAGTATGGCTACACCTTC.

This clone was detected only a few times. The chain has TRBV11-2 and TRBJ2-1; 8 nucleotides align to TRBD2. Trimming took 1 base from V and 5 from J; bases not matched to a gene: 7. The germline gives CDR1 SGHAT, CDR2 FQNNGV. The CDR3 runs to 16 residues. The chain's CDR3 is CASSLVSGTSHNEQFF. For the CDR3, the DNA is TGTGCCAGCAGCTTAGTATCCGGGACTAGTCACAATGAGCAGTTCTTC.

This clone was seen more than once but under ten times. The chain recombines TRBV10-3 with TRBJ1-5; D possibly corresponds to TRBD1 (5 bases). CDR3 length: 15 residues. Trimming pared 0 bases from V and 9 bases from J, leaving 15 bases between. Germline V lookup: CDR1 ENHRY, CDR2 SYGVKD. The CDR3 DNA sequence: TGTGCCATCAGTGAGTCGTCGCAGGGTGTGGGGCCCCAGCATTTT. Protein product: CAISESSQGVGPQHF.

This clone has a single count. This chain links TRBV7-8 with TRBJ1-2; no firm D call. CDR1 SGHVS and CDR2 FQNEAQ come from the germline V gene. V was shortened by 1 base and J by 5 bases, with 11 bases between the two germline ends. The CDR3 is 14 residues long. CDR3 region: CASSLGNGRYGYTF. As DNA, the CDR3 is TGTGCCAGCAGCTTAGGGAACGGGAGATATGGCTACACCTTC.

This sequence joins TRBV28 and TRBJ1-2; perhaps TRBD1 as D (5 bases). The V end was cut by 1 base, the J end by 6 bases, with 12 bases between. From germline, CDR1 is MDHEN and CDR2 SYDVKM. CDR3 length: 14 residues. As DNA, the CDR3 is TGTGCCAGCAGTTTATTCACAGGAGAACATGGCTACACCTTC. This translates into CASSLFTGEHGYTF.

This clone was seen ten or more times. The gene calls are TRBV2 and TRBJ1-6, with 9 bases fitting TRBD1. There are 14 residues in the CDR3. The V gene end was trimmed by 6 bases and the J gene end by 7 bases; junction bases not matched to a gene: 4. Germline V gene data show CDR1 as SNHLY and CDR2 as FYNNEI. CDR3 DNA sequence: TGTGCCAGCAGAAGCGGGACAGGGAATTCACCCCTCCACTTT. It specifies CASRSGTGNSPLHF.

The chain employs TRBV4-1 and TRBJ1-5, with D possibly being TRBD1 (6 bases). The CDR3 sequence is 13 residues long. The V gene's germline CDR1 is MGHRA and CDR2 YSYEKL. V lost 5 bases, J lost 3 bases, and 8 bases lay in between. The CDR3 nucleotides are TGCGCCAGCAGCAGACAGGCCAATCAGCCCCAGCATTTT. Translated: CASSRQANQPQHF.

The chain uses TRBV7-8 and TRBJ1-5; 7 nucleotides align to TRBD1. The CDR3 is 16 amino acids. V lost 4 bases, J lost 3 bases, and 9 bases stayed unmatched. Germline values: CDR1 SGHVS, CDR2 FQNEAQ. The CDR3 region is CASSYRLGQTNQPQHF. The CDR3 region has the DNA TGTGCCAGCAGCTACCGTTTGGGACAGACCAATCAGCCCCAGCATTTT.

In this sample, this clone turned up many times. The chain links TRBV2 to TRBJ2-2, with D maybe TRBD2 (5 bases). Germline CDR1 reads SNHLY; CDR2 reads FYNNEI. The CDR3 consists of 16 residues. Trimming shortened V by 4 bases and J by 2 bases, and 14 bases separated the two germline ends. CDR3 protein: CASSVIGLTNTGELFF. In DNA, the CDR3 is TGTGCCAGCAGTGTAATCGGACTGACAAACACCGGGGAGCTGTTTTTT.

This clone came up a few times. This sequence joins TRBV7-3 and TRBJ2-5; D might be TRBD1 (5 bases). Trimming shortened V by 4 bases and J by 5 bases, and 14 bases separated the two germline ends. Germline CDR1 and CDR2: SGHTA and FQGTGA. The CDR3 totals 14 residues. This CDR3 is CASSSEGVGETQYF. CDR3 nucleotide sequence: TGTGCCAGCAGCTCAGAAGGGGTCGGGGAGACCCAGTACTTC.